This is a list of T cell receptor beta chains from one sample in a study of cytomegalovirus exposure and HLA in healthy donors. The data were produced by immunoSEQ multiplex PCR, yet TCRdb's version contains in-frame clones alone and is incomplete. This sample has approximately 170,000 clones; roughly four fifths occur once, and the top ten carry 1.5% to 1.9%. What was sequenced was PBMCs. The receptors here all came from a man aged 35 to 55 in good health and CMV-seronegative. Both conserved end residues are part of each CDR3. A D gene is named only where the DNA matches it firmly. Part of the rows lack a size; the others show once, few, many or a class for expanded clones.

>TRBV28|-|-|TRBJ2-7
TGTGCCAGCAGCAGGGGACACCTACCTTACGAGCAGTACTTC
CASSRGHLPYEQYF
>TRBV10-1|-|-|TRBJ2-1
TGCGCCAGCAGCCGGGACTACAATGAGCAGTTCTTC
CASSRDYNEQFF
>TRBV7-2|-|-|TRBJ1-3
TGTGCCAGCAGCTGGTCAGGGTCTGGAAACACCATATATTTT
CASSWSGSGNTIYF
>TRBV7-2|-|few|TRBJ1-1
TGTGCCAGCAGCTTAGGCAGGGCCACTGAAGCTTTCTTT
CASSLGRATEAFF
>TRBV25-1|-|-|TRBJ1-2
TGTGCCAGCAGCCACGAGGGCTATGGCTACACCTTC
CASSHEGYGYTF
>TRBV5-8|-|-|TRBJ1-4
TGTGCCAGCAGCCCTTACACAGCAACTAATGAAAAACTGTTTTTT
CASSPYTATNEKLFF
>TRBV19|-|-|TRBJ2-2
TGTGCCAGTAGTATAGCCAGGGCCGTCTCCGGGGAGCTGTTTTTT
CASSIARAVSGELFF
>TRBV6-5|-|-|TRBJ1-2
TGTGCCAGCAGTTACGGTCAGGGGAGATATGGCTACACCTTC
CASSYGQGRYGYTF
>TRBV15|TRBD1|-|TRBJ1-5
TGTGCCACCAGCAGCCGGGACAGGTACAATCAGCCCCAGCATTTT
CATSSRDRYNQPQHF
>TRBV9|TRBD1|-|TRBJ2-3
TGTGCCAGCGGGGATCGGGACAGGGAGGAAGATACGCAGTATTTT
CASGDRDREEDTQYF
>TRBV6-6|TRBD2|-|TRBJ2-3
TGTGCCAGCAGGGAGGGAGGGACAGATACGCAGTATTTT
CASREGGTDTQYF
>TRBV19|TRBD1|-|TRBJ2-7
TGTGCCAGTAGTATAGCCACAGGGGGCCAAGGCGAGCAGTACTTC
CASSIATGGQGEQYF
>TRBV19|-|-|TRBJ1-2
TGTGCCAGTAGTATAATGGATTTACGGGATACTTATGGCTACACCTTC
CASSIMDLRDTYGYTF
>TRBV28|-|-|TRBJ2-5
TGTGCCAGCAGTTTAATATTGGGCCCGGACCAAGAGACCCAGTACTTC
CASSLILGPDQETQYF
>TRBV19|-|-|TRBJ2-6
TGTGCCAGTAGTGGCGGCCGTATATCTGGGGCCAACGGCCTGACTTTC
CASSGGRISGANGLTF
>TRBV27|-|-|TRBJ2-1
TGTGCCAGCAGCCTCACAGGGCCCTCCTACAATGAGCAGTTCTTC
CASSLTGPSYNEQFF
>TRBV9|TRBD2|-|TRBJ2-3
TGTGCCAGCAGCGTGGGACTAGCGGGAGGTACAGATACGCAGTATTTT
CASSVGLAGGTDTQYF
>TRBV5-5|-|-|TRBJ2-5
TGTGCCAGCAGCTTGAATCCTACGAAAGAGACCCAGTACTTC
CASSLNPTKETQYF
>TRBV9|-|-|TRBJ2-2
TGTGCCAGCAGCGTAGAGCCAGGGAACACCGGGGAGCTGTTTTTT
CASSVEPGNTGELFF
>TRBV5-5|TRBD1|-|TRBJ1-5
TGTGCCAGCAGCTTGCCCGGGACAGGGACCAATCAGCCCCAGCATTTT
CASSLPGTGTNQPQHF
>TRBV30|-|few|TRBJ1-2
TGTGCCTGGAGTGCGGGGGCTAACTATGGCTACACCTTC
CAWSAGANYGYTF
>TRBV7-7|TRBD2|-|TRBJ2-5
TGTGCCAGCAGCTTAGAAGGTAGTGCGGGAGTAGAGACCCAGTACTTC
CASSLEGSAGVETQYF
>TRBV6-1|-|-|TRBJ2-3
TGTGCCAGCAGTGGACTGTACGTTGGCACAGATACGCAGTATTTT
CASSGLYVGTDTQYF
>TRBV5-1|TRBD2|once|TRBJ2-3
TGCGCCAGCAGCTTGCGGGGTAGCGGGGTCACAGATACGCAGTATTTT
CASSLRGSGVTDTQYF
>TRBV9|-|-|TRBJ1-1
TGTGCCAGCAGCTCTGGAGGAAACACTGAAGCTTTCTTT
CASSSGGNTEAFF
>TRBV19|TRBD1|once|TRBJ2-1
TGTGCCAGTAGTTCGCGGGGACAGGGAGGGAATGAGCAGTTCTTC
CASSSRGQGGNEQFF
>TRBV5-4|TRBD1|once|TRBJ2-2
TGTGCCAGCAGCTTCCCGAACCTAGGACAGGGGGCGCTTAGAACCGGGGAGCTGTTTTTT
CASSFPNLGQGALRTGELFF
>TRBV7-2|-|-|TRBJ1-1
TGTGCCAGCAGCTCCAGGGGGAACACTGAAGCTTTCTTT
CASSSRGNTEAFF